These 8 T cell receptor beta chains originate from one sample sequenced in a study of shared clonotypes between healthy human individuals. Terminally differentiated effector memory CD45RA+ cells were excluded by CCR7 positive selection of CD45RO-negative cells. Repertoires were generated with immunoSEQ multiplex PCR, while TCRdb's copy carries only in-frame clones and drops some. The sample includes a few hundred thousand clones, about 95% of them seen just once. The sequenced sample consisted of naive CD8+ T cells sorted from blood. All receptors come from a woman in her 30s in good health.

This sequence joins TRBV7-3 and TRBJ2-5, with 10 positions matching TRBD1. Trimming took 3 bases from V and 3 from J; bases not matched to a gene: 1. This CDR3 has 14 amino acids. Germline-derived CDR1 and CDR2 are SGHTA and FQGTGA. This CDR3 reads CASSLTGGKETQYF. The CDR3 nucleotides are TGTGCCAGCAGCTTGACAGGGGGCAAAGAGACCCAGTACTTC.

V is TRBV27 and J is TRBJ2-1; possible D gene TRBD2, 6 bases. V gave up 10 bases and J gave up 3 bases, with 13 bases separating them. The CDR3 sequence is 13 residues long. Germline V lookup: CDR1 MNHEY, CDR2 SMNVEV (reference sequence). CDR3 DNA sequence: TGTGCCACGGGACTTACCAACTACAATGAGCAGTTCTTC. This sequence encodes CATGLTNYNEQFF.

This clone was found once. The chain couples TRBV5-6 to TRBJ2-7, with TRBD1 identical over 7 bases. This CDR3 has 14 amino acids. V trimming: 2 bases; J trimming: 5 bases; junction bases outside the gene matches: 7. From germline, CDR1 is SGHDT and CDR2 YYEEEE. CDR3 sequence: CASSLPGTGDEQYF. The CDR3 DNA reads as TGTGCCAGCAGCTTACCTGGAACAGGGGACGAGCAGTACTTC.

The chain recombines TRBV4-1 with TRBJ2-2; TRBD2 matches 8 bases. CDR3 size: 19 residues. The germline V gene has CDR1 MGHRA and CDR2 YSYEKL. V was pared by 0 bases and J by 6 bases, with 15 bases of the junction left unmatched. The CDR3 here is CASSQEVSAAGGGPGELFF. The CDR3 region has the DNA TGCGCCAGCAGCCAAGAAGTGTCGGCGGCGGGGGGTGGGCCCGGGGAGCTGTTTTTT.

This clone has a handful of counts. J is TRBJ1-3 and V is TRBV7-2, with 7 bases fitting TRBD1. With V trimmed by 5 bases and J by 3 bases, 4 bases remained unmatched. This CDR3 region has 14 residues. Germline V gives CDR1 SGHTA, CDR2 FQGNSA. This chain's CDR3 is CASSSRGFGNTIYF. The CDR3 DNA is TGTGCCAGCAGCAGCAGGGGGTTTGGAAACACCATATATTTT.

This chain connects TRBV28 to TRBJ2-3, with TRBD2 matching over 10 bases. Unmatched junction bases numbered 8, after V lost 1 base and J lost 7 bases. The length of the CDR3 is 16 residues. CDR1 MDHEN and CDR2 SYDVKM come from the germline V gene. In DNA form, the CDR3 reads TGTGCCAGCAGTTTATTTCCTAGCGGGAGTAGAAATACGCAGTATTTT. It codes for CASSLFPSGSRNTQYF. Based on the CDR3 plus reference TRBV28 and TRBJ2-3, the full variable domain is DVKVTQSSRYLVKRTGEKVFLECVQDMDHENMFWYRQDPGLGLRLIYFSYDVKMKEKGDIPEGYSVSREKKERFSLILESASTNQTSMYLCASSLFPSGSRNTQYFGPGTRLTVL.

The chain combines TRBV6-5 with TRBJ2-1; maybe TRBD2 (5 bases). The V gene lost 0 bases and the J gene lost 7 bases, with 10 bases spanning the gap. This CDR3 spans 14 amino acids. CDR1 MNHEY and CDR2 SVGAGI come from the germline V gene. The CDR3 DNA reads TGTGCCAGCAGTTACTCGACCTCGGGGAATGAGCAGTTCTTC. Protein: CASSYSTSGNEQFF.

This chain connects TRBV13 to TRBJ2-1, with D perhaps TRBD2 (5 bases). This CDR3 has 14 amino acids. Germline loops: CDR1 PRHDT, CDR2 FYEKMQ (reference sequence). Trimming stripped 3 bases from V and 8 bases from J, with 14 bases between. The CDR3 coding sequence is TGTGCCAGCAGCTTTCCAAGCGGAGGTCATGAGCAGTTCTTC. Translation: CASSFPSGGHEQFF.